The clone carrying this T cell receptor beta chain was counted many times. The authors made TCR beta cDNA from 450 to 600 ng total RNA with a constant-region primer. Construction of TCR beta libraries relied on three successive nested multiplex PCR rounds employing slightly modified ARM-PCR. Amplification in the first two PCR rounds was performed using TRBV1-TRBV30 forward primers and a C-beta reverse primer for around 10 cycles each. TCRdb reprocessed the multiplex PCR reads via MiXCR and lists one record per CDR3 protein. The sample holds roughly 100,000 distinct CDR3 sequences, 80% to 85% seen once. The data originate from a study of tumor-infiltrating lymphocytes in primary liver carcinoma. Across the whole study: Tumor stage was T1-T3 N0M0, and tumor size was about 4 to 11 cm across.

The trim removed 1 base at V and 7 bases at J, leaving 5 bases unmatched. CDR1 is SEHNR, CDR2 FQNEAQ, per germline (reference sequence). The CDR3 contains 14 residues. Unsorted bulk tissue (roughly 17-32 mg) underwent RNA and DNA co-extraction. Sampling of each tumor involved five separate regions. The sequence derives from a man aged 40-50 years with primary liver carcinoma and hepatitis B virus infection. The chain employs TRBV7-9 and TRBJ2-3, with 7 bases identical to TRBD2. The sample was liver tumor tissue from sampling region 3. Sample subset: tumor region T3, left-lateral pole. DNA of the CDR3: TGTGCCAGCAGCTTAGTGGGAGGGGACCATACGCAGTATTTT. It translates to CASSLVGGDHTQYF.